The 30 T cell receptor beta chains reported below all come from one sample, sequenced in a study of vaccination and CD4 T cells after COVID-19. Researchers used the Oncomine TCR Beta short-read assay to sequence DNA from cultured CD4+ T cells. Each CDR3 protein is one row after TCRdb ran MiXCR on the PCR reads. The sample holds about 4,000 distinct CDR3 sequences, 21% seen once. Documented treatment: roughly 10-day PBMC culture with coronavirus spike peptide pools or control peptides (ViraFEST assay). Their antigens are not known. The sequenced sample was CD4+ T cells from blood, cultured in vitro. The origin of the receptors is a human donor who had recovered from COVID-19.

The CDR3 bases are TGTGCCAGCGCGGCAGGGCGAAACACCATATATTTT. Translating it yields CASAAGRNTIYF. The chain couples TRBV6-1 to TRBJ1-3; possible D gene TRBD1, 5 bases. Trimming cost V 8 bases and J 5 bases, with 10 bases left between them. CDR3 length: 12 residues. Germline V gene sequence: CDR1 MNHNS, CDR2 SASEGT.

This chain connects TRBV9 to TRBJ1-1; D is unclear. Germline V gene data show CDR1 as SGDLS and CDR2 as YYNGEE. V lost 1 base and J 2 bases, leaving 9 bases between the germline ends. CDR3 length: 14 residues. The CDR3 DNA follows: TGTGCCAGCAGCGTAAGCCCAGAAAACACTGAAGCTTTCTTT. This encodes CASSVSPENTEAFF.

The rearrangement links TRBV27 to TRBJ2-7; TRBD2 is a possible D gene (5 bases). V was cut by 7 bases and J by 0 bases, with 16 bases left in between. Germline V gene data show CDR1 as MNHEY and CDR2 as SMNVEV (reference sequence). The CDR3 loop spans 15 amino acids. The CDR3 is CASTPIGVTSYEQYF. As DNA, the CDR3 is TGTGCCAGCACTCCCATCGGGGTCACCTCCTACGAGCAGTACTTC.

The chain carries TRBV20-1 and TRBJ1-1; D uncertain. Germline CDR1 reads DFQATT; CDR2 reads SNEGSKA (reference sequence). The CDR3 loop spans 15 amino acids. Trimming removed 0 bases at V and 0 bases at J, with 11 bases between. CDR3 protein: CSARDMNRMNTEAFF. CDR3 coding DNA: TGCAGTGCTAGAGATATGAACCGAATGAACACTGAAGCTTTCTTT.

The gene calls are TRBV5-4 and TRBJ2-3, with a possible D match to TRBD1 (5 bases). The CDR3 has 14 residues. Looked up from germline, CDR1 is SGHNT and CDR2 is YYREEE (reference sequence). The V end was cut by 2 bases, the J end by 2 bases, with 9 bases between. CDR3 sequence: CASSFDRYTDTQYF. The CDR3 DNA is TGTGCCAGCAGCTTCGACAGATACACAGATACGCAGTATTTT.

The rearrangement links TRBV10-3 to TRBJ2-7; 9 positions match TRBD1. The CDR3 extends over 15 amino acids. The V gene's germline CDR1 is ENHRY and CDR2 SYGVKD. V gave up 4 bases and J gave up 3 bases; unmatched junction bases: 7. CDR3 bases: TGTGCCATCAGTGCCGGTGACAGGGGGTTCTACGAGCAGTACTTC. Protein product: CAISAGDRGFYEQYF.

The chain uses TRBV10-3 and TRBJ1-2, with D hard to call. The CDR3 runs to 12 residues. The germline V gene has CDR1 ENHRY and CDR2 SYGVKD. The V gene lost 4 bases and the J gene lost 4 bases, with 7 bases spanning the gap. CDR3 amino acids: CAISGSAYGYTF. In nucleotides, the CDR3 is TGTGCCATCAGTGGATCCGCCTATGGCTACACCTTC.

V gene TRBV6-2 or TRBV6-3 combines with J gene TRBJ1-2, with 9 bases identical to TRBD1. The CDR3 is 13 amino acids. Germline V gene sequence: CDR1 MNHEY, CDR2 SVGEGT. V lost 4 bases and J lost 8; bases outside the gene matches: 5. This CDR3 reads CASSLTGGKGYTF. Here the CDR3 DNA reads TGTGCCAGCAGTTTAACAGGGGGCAAGGGCTACACCTTC.

This clonotype was observed a handful of times. V gene TRBV11-2 combines with J gene TRBJ2-2; no reliable D call. The CDR3 sequence is 15 residues long. Germline V CDR1 and CDR2: SGHAT, FQNNGV. Trimming took off 4 bases at V and 3 bases at J, with 12 bases between the two ends. The CDR3 loop is CASSSSSYYTGELFF. The CDR3 DNA follows: TGTGCCAGCAGCTCGTCAAGTTATTACACCGGGGAGCTGTTTTTT.

This clonotype turned up a few times. This chain uses TRBV5-1 with TRBJ2-6; D not resolved. From germline, CDR1 is SGHRS and CDR2 YFSETQ. CDR3 length: 15 residues. Between the trimmed V and J ends, which lost 2 bases and 4 bases, there was a span of 10 bases. The CDR3 loop is CASSFNNGGANVLTF. CDR3 DNA sequence: TGCGCCAGCAGCTTTAATAACGGGGGGGCCAACGTCCTGACTTTC.

The V call is TRBV7-9, the J call TRBJ2-7; TRBD1 matches at 9 bases. Per germline, CDR1 SEHNR and CDR2 FQNEAQ (reference sequence). The CDR3 sequence is 13 residues long. The V segment lost 5 bases and the J segment 6 bases; nucleotides outside the gene matches: 5. The CDR3: CASSQTGGGEQYF. CDR3 bases: TGTGCCAGCAGCCAGACAGGGGGAGGCGAGCAGTACTTC.

This clonotype is medium-sized by share. The CDR3 is CAWSAKSTGFGEQYF. In DNA, the CDR3 is TGTGCCTGGAGTGCCAAATCGACAGGGTTTGGCGAGCAGTACTTC. The rearrangement joins TRBV30 to TRBJ2-7, with 7 bases that match TRBD1. From germline, CDR1 is GTSNPN and CDR2 SVGIG (reference sequence). The J segment lost 6 bases and the V segment lost 1 base, leaving 12 bases of the junction unmatched. This CDR3 is built from 15 residues.

In its sample, this clonotype was seen a few times. The J gene is TRBJ1-5, the V gene TRBV6-5; a possible D gene is TRBD1 (6 bases). V was trimmed by 2 bases and J by 1 base, leaving 9 bases between them. CDR1 is MNHEY, CDR2 SVGAGI, per germline. There are 15 residues in the CDR3. CDR3 region: CASSYKGGSNQPQHF. The CDR3 DNA reads as TGTGCCAGCAGTTACAAGGGGGGAAGCAATCAGCCCCAGCATTTT.

The chain recombines TRBV30 with TRBJ1-3; D is unclear. CDR3 size: 12 residues. V lost 3 bases to trimming and J lost 0 bases, with 3 bases between them. Germline values: CDR1 GTSNPN, CDR2 SVGIG (reference sequence). The CDR3 reads CAWRTSGNTIYF. The CDR3 DNA is TGTGCCTGGAGGACCTCTGGAAACACCATATATTTT. Complete variable domain (other parts from reference TRBV30 and TRBJ1-3): SQTIHQWPATLVQPVGSPLSLECTVEGTSNPNLYWYRQAAGRGLQLLFYSVGIGQISSEVPQNLSASRPQDRQFILSSKKLLLSDSGFYLCAWRTSGNTIYFGEGSWLTVV.

Turning to this clonotype: This may come from a read error, since a much larger clone is one base off. The chain carries TRBV12-3 or TRBV12-4 and TRBJ2-1; maybe TRBD1 (6 bases). With 6 bases removed from V and 8 bases from J, the gap between germline ends came to 11 bases. The CDR3 is 12 amino acids. CDR3 nucleotide sequence: TGTGCCAGCAGCCCTGAGGGGGATGAGCAGTTCTTC. Translating it yields CASSPEGDEQFF.

This clonotype has a handful of counts. J is TRBJ2-1 and V is TRBV2, with D unresolved. This CDR3 contains 12 residues. V dropped 5 bases and J dropped 4 bases, with 6 bases sitting between them. The germline gives CDR1 SNHLY, CDR2 FYNNEI. This CDR3 is CASSPKYNEQFF. CDR3 DNA: TGTGCCAGCAGTCCGAAATACAATGAGCAGTTCTTC. The variable domain in full, with the rest retrieved from reference TRBV2 and TRBJ2-1, is EPEVTQTPSHQVTQMGQEVILRCVPISNHLYFYWYRQILGQKVEFLVSFYNNEISEKSEIFDDQFSVERPDGSNFTLKIRSTKLEDSAMYFCASSPKYNEQFFGPGTRLTVL.

J is TRBJ2-7 and V is TRBV27; perhaps TRBD2 as D (5 bases). Germline V gene sequence: CDR1 MNHEY, CDR2 SMNVEV (reference sequence). There are 13 residues in the CDR3. V was clipped by 0 bases and J by 2 bases, with 5 bases between them. Here the CDR3 reads CASSLSRAYEQYF. The CDR3 DNA is TGTGCCAGCAGTTTATCGAGGGCCTACGAGCAGTACTTC.

V is TRBV12-3 or TRBV12-4 and J is TRBJ2-1; tentatively, D is TRBD1 (5 bases). CDR3 length: 11 amino acids. Trimming left V 3 bases short and J 9 bases short, with 6 bases between. The CDR3 reads CASSFRGEQFF. The CDR3 DNA is TGTGCCAGCAGTTTTAGGGGTGAGCAGTTCTTC.

This clonotype was picked up one time. This chain links TRBV5-1 with TRBJ2-5, with D perhaps TRBD1 (8 bases). Trimming left V 3 bases short and J 3 bases short, with 15 bases between. This CDR3 has 15 amino acids. CDR1 and CDR2 from the germline V gene are SGHRS and YFSETQ. This CDR3 is CASSSTTGGEETQYF. DNA of the CDR3: TGCGCCAGCAGCTCGACTACAGGGGGGGAAGAGACCCAGTACTTC.

The rearrangement joins TRBV5-1 to TRBJ2-5; 13 bases fit TRBD2. CDR1 is SGHRS, CDR2 YFSETQ, per germline. The V gene end was trimmed by 8 bases and the J gene end by 3 bases; junction bases not matched to a gene: 10. The CDR3 extends over 16 amino acids. The CDR3 sequence: CASGLGLAGYEETQYF. The CDR3 DNA sequence: TGCGCCAGTGGACTGGGACTAGCGGGGTATGAAGAGACCCAGTACTTC.

This clonotype showed up just a few times. The rearrangement joins TRBV18 to TRBJ2-7; D uncertain. V lost 0 bases to trimming and J lost 5 bases, with 5 bases between them. The CDR3 totals 12 residues. Germline CDR1 is KGHSH and CDR2 is LQKENI. The CDR3 loop is CASSPPGNEQYF. CDR3 DNA sequence: TGTGCCAGCTCACCACCGGGCAACGAGCAGTACTTC.

By share of the sample, this clonotype is medium-sized. The chain couples TRBV19 to TRBJ1-3; the match to TRBD1 covers 11 bases. Germline V gives CDR1 LNHDA, CDR2 SQIVND (reference sequence). V lost 7 bases to trimming and J lost 4 bases; unmatched junction nucleotides: 12. The CDR3 extends over 17 amino acids. CDR3: CASTAGTGGSYGNTIYF. CDR3 DNA: TGTGCCAGTACCGCCGGGACAGGGGGATCCTACGGAAACACCATATATTTT.

A few counts support this clonotype. The V and J genes are TRBV30 and TRBJ1-1; TRBD1 is a possible D gene (5 bases). V was shortened by 0 bases and J by 5 bases, with 16 bases between the two germline ends. The CDR3 runs 15 residues. Germline CDR1 and CDR2: GTSNPN and SVGIG (reference sequence). CDR3 nucleotides: TGTGCCTGGAGTGTACTTGGGGAGGGGAGTACTGAAGCTTTCTTT. Translated: CAWSVLGEGSTEAFF.

This clonotype showed up just a few times. This sequence joins TRBV30 and TRBJ1-4, with a tentative D call TRBD1 (5 bases). The CDR3 consists of 15 residues. Trimming cost V 5 bases and J 3 bases, with 16 bases left between them. Germline V gives CDR1 GTSNPN, CDR2 SVGIG (reference sequence). CDR3 sequence: CAWAWGGAANEKLFF. The CDR3 DNA sequence: TGTGCCTGGGCGTGGGGAGGGGCTGCTAATGAAAAACTGTTTTTT. Combining the CDR3 with reference TRBV30 and TRBJ1-4 gives the whole variable domain SQTIHQWPATLVQPVGSPLSLECTVEGTSNPNLYWYRQAAGRGLQLLFYSVGIGQISSEVPQNLSASRPQDRQFILSSKKLLLSDSGFYLCAWAWGGAANEKLFFGSGTQLSVL.

V usage is TRBV9 and J usage is TRBJ2-1; 9 bases map to TRBD1. Germline V lookup: CDR1 SGDLS, CDR2 YYNGEE. Trimming removed 4 bases from V and 2 bases from J; junction bases left unmatched: 4. The CDR3 length is 15 residues. The CDR3 spells CASSRTGETYNEQFF. The CDR3 DNA sequence: TGTGCCAGCAGCCGGACAGGGGAAACCTACAATGAGCAGTTCTTC.

V gene TRBV5-4 combines with J gene TRBJ1-1; D unresolved. This CDR3 has 15 amino acids. V was clipped by 0 bases and J by 4 bases, with 13 bases between them. Germline V gene data show CDR1 as SGHNT and CDR2 as YYREEE (reference sequence). CDR3 DNA sequence: TGTGCCAGCAGCTTGGGGGTGTCGAGCACCACTGAAGCTTTCTTT. The encoded protein is CASSLGVSSTTEAFF.

J is TRBJ1-1 and V is TRBV6-1; possible D gene TRBD1, 5 bases. The CDR3 length is 12 residues. The V gene's germline CDR1 is MNHNS and CDR2 SASEGT. Trimming took off 5 bases at V and 12 bases at J, with 16 bases between the two ends. CDR3 bases: TGTGCCAGCAGTCGCGCTAGGGGTCCGCCTTTCTTT. Protein product: CASSRARGPPFF.

The rearrangement links TRBV5-1 to TRBJ2-3; 13 bases match TRBD2. This CDR3 region has 16 residues. The V gene's germline CDR1 is SGHRS and CDR2 YFSETQ. With V trimmed by 3 bases and J by 7 bases, 8 bases remained unmatched. The CDR3 DNA reads TGCGCCAGCAGCTCCACTAGCGGGGGGGCATGGAATACGCAGTATTTT. It codes for CASSSTSGGAWNTQYF.

The chain carries TRBV6-1 and TRBJ1-1; weak D call: TRBD1 (5 bases). Trimming removed 2 bases at V and 4 bases at J, with 17 bases between. The germline V gene encodes CDR1 MNHNS and CDR2 SASEGT. The CDR3 contains 16 residues. The CDR3: CASSEWGERKRTEAFF. The DNA of the CDR3 is TGTGCCAGCAGTGAATGGGGGGAACGGAAACGCACTGAAGCTTTCTTT.

This sequence joins TRBV5-5 and TRBJ2-3; D may match TRBD1 or TRBD2 (5 bases each). Germline V gene lookup returns CDR1 SGHKS and CDR2 YYEKEE (reference sequence). This CDR3 has 16 residues. Trimming removed 0 bases from V and 3 bases from J, with 14 bases in between. The CDR3 sequence: CASSLARGIGTDTQYF. The CDR3 nucleotides read TGTGCCAGCAGCTTGGCGAGGGGTATAGGAACAGATACGCAGTATTTT. The whole variable domain, remainder taken from reference TRBV5-5 and TRBJ2-3, is DAGVTQSPTHLIKTRGQQVTLRCSPISGHKSVSWYQQVLGQGPQFIFQYYEKEERGRGNFPDRFSARQFPNYSSELNVNALLLGDSALYLCASSLARGIGTDTQYFGPGTRLTVL.